The 2 T cell receptor beta chains below all came from one sample that was sequenced in a study of T-cell memory formation after mild COVID-19. Each CDR3 protein gets one entry after TCRdb re-called the 5' RACE reads with MiXCR. The data show around 250,000 distinct CDR3 sequences, roughly 10% seen once. Material for sequencing was PBMCs or a T cell subset sorted from them (not recorded which). The receptor set was obtained from a man between 18 and 35 years old who had mild COVID-19 (a few samples of this study predate the infection). Cell type and time point are not known.

The CDR3 is CASRPDRDYDGYTF. The CDR3 DNA reads TGTGCCAGCAGGCCAGACAGGGATTATGATGGCTACACCTTC. The chain uses TRBV6-2 or TRBV6-3 and TRBJ1-2; TRBD1 aligns across 7 bases. V lost 6 bases, J lost 6 bases, and 10 bases stayed unmatched. Germline lookup yields CDR1 MNHEY and CDR2 SVGEGT. This CDR3 has 14 amino acids.

There are many counts of this clonotype. The gene calls are TRBV24-1 and TRBJ1-2, with 10 bases lining up with TRBD1. The V and J ends lost 9 bases and 4 bases, in that order; junction bases with no gene match: 25. CDR3 length: 20 residues. From germline, CDR1 is KGHDR and CDR2 SFDVKD. The CDR3 DNA reads TGTGCCACCGGCCCCCGTCGCAACCTATGGGACAGGGGATCCCCCTATGGCTACACCTTC. It translates to CATGPRRNLWDRGSPYGYTF.